The text below deals with one T cell receptor (beta chain). The antigen this receptor binds is unknown. No per-base quality is available; no much larger clone lies one base away. In Seattle, one collaborating source enrolled patients while the infection was active and tracked those patients longitudinally over the course of disease. The collaborating institutions used their own protocols to collect whole blood in K2EDTA tubes. For TCRbeta analysis, collaborators shipped samples as frozen whole blood, isolated PBMCs, or DNA extracted from either of those sample types. These data come from a study of blood T cell repertoires in COVID-19 (dated by TCRdb to the early 2020s). Study-level background: Collaborator samples came from the United States, Italy and Spain and covered acute and convalescent phases of COVID-19. The repertoires were released in a freely available public database meant as a resource for research on the immune response to SARS-CoV-2. The sample metadata nearly always contained a de-identified subject ID, COVID-19 status, age in years and sex. The dataset comprised deeply sampled blood TCRbeta repertoires from subjects exposed to, actively infected with, or recovered from COVID-19. Where available, HLA class I and class II types were taken from metadata supplied by the sample provider and were not determined by assay-based typing. Samples came from the ongoing ImmuneRACE study (first 160 participants) plus 1,254 subjects from 6 global collaborators. The material from the prospective study consisted of cDNA or gDNA derived from T cells, B-cell-depleted T cells, or PBMCs. The study at large found these results: Clinical and demographic metadata were provided uncurated, with the amount varying by source and participant.

TCRbeta CDR3 regions were amplified from genomic DNA by means of the immunoSEQ Assay, a bias-controlled multiplex PCR. Concerning the study's data processing: Nucleated cell counts per sample were estimated from amplification of reference gene primers within the assay. Sequence reads were collapsed and filtered to measure the absolute abundance of every unique TCRbeta CDR3 rearrangement. Productive Simpson clonality was computed per sample as the square root of Simpson's diversity index over productive rearrangements. This immuneACCESS table, as held by TCRdb, lists in-frame sequences with V and J called but not all clones. Of the missing ones, under half trace to an unresolved V gene in checked studies; the others have no known cause. V, J and clone size are taken as reported in that table, and D and trimming were inferred from the DNA itself. This sample holds a few hundred thousand clones; approximately 86% were observed only once. The ten largest account for about 5.2% of the sample.

The germline V gene yields KGHSH for CDR1 and LQKENI for CDR2. Germline trimming: 5 bases from V, 1 base from J; junction bases outside gene matches: 6. The CDR3 runs 16 amino acids, cysteine and phenylalanine included. Of the read, only the CDR3 DNA is kept; its 48 bases are in frame from base 1. This receptor was identified in a woman aged 60-70 years with COVID-19, enrolled during active disease. Rearrangement joined TRBV18 to TRBJ2-5, and 11 junctional nucleotides match TRBD2. The sequencing input was peripheral blood. At the DNA level, the sequence is TGTGCCAGCTCATCTGGGACTAGCGGAGTCCAAGAGACCCAGTACTTC. Translated, it reads CASSSGTSGVQETQYF.